What follows are 24 T cell receptor beta chains derived from one specimen sequenced in a study of PD-L1 blockade in urothelial cancer. Method: immunoSEQ multiplex PCR; TCRdb's copy keeps in-frame clones and lacks some. The sample contains 2,500 to 3,000 clones, around 31% of which appear only once. The sequencing used tumor tissue, collected before atezolizumab (anti-PD-L1) treatment. These receptors all come from a man aged 65 to 79 with urothelial cancer.

This clone was picked up a small number of times. The chain uses TRBV4-1 and TRBJ2-7; D is perhaps TRBD2 (7 bases). CDR1 is MGHRA and CDR2 is YSYEKL in the germline V gene. V was clipped by 0 bases and J by 4 bases, with 22 bases between them. CDR3 length equals 18 residues. The CDR3 here is CASSQEKGTTRGQYEQYF. The DNA for the CDR3 is TGCGCCAGCAGCCAAGAAAAAGGGACTACCCGAGGACAGTACGAGCAGTACTTC.

By sample fraction, this clone is medium-sized. This rearrangement joins TRBV11-3 to TRBJ2-5; D possibly uses TRBD1 or TRBD2 (5 bases each). V lost 4 bases, J lost 7 bases, and 16 bases lay in between. The CDR3 spans 14 residues. Germline assignment: CDR1 SGHNT and CDR2 YENEEA. The CDR3 DNA reads as TGTGCCAGCAGCTCCGGGACGGTACAGACGACCCAGTACTTC. This translates into CASSSGTVQTTQYF. Variable domain in full (rest from reference TRBV11-3 and TRBJ2-5): EAGVVQSPRYKIIEKKQPVAFWCNPISGHNTLYWYLQNLGQGPELLIRYENEEAVDDSQLPKDRFSAERLKGVDSTLKIQPAELGDSAVYLCASSSGTVQTTQYFGPGTRLLVL.

The chain employs TRBV18 and TRBJ2-3; D unresolved. The CDR3 extends over 13 amino acids. CDR1 is KGHSH, CDR2 LQKENI, per germline. V was trimmed by 3 bases and J by 6 bases, leaving 10 bases between them. The chain's CDR3 is CASSPKDGDTQYF. CDR3 nucleotides: TGTGCCAGCTCACCTAAAGACGGGGATACGCAGTATTTT.

The J gene is TRBJ1-1, the V gene TRBV29-1, with a weak D call TRBD1 (5 bases). This CDR3 has 13 amino acids. The V gene's germline CDR1 is SQVTM and CDR2 ANQGSEA. The V end was cut by 6 bases, the J end by 6 bases, with 17 bases between. The CDR3 nucleotides read TGCAGCGTCTCAGGGAGTGGGATCGCTGAAGCTTTCTTT. Its protein product is CSVSGSGIAEAFF.

J is TRBJ1-1 and V is TRBV6-8, with D unresolved. The CDR3 sequence is 14 residues long. CDR1 and CDR2 (germline): MNHGY, SAAAGT. Trimming removed 5 bases at V and 5 bases at J, with 15 bases between. CDR3 DNA: TGTGCCAGCAGTGAGTTTCAGGACGCTACTGAAGCTTTCTTT. Protein sequence: CASSEFQDATEAFF.

The V and J genes are TRBV28 and TRBJ1-2; TRBD1 is a possible D gene (6 bases). CDR3 size: 15 residues. Germline values: CDR1 MDHEN, CDR2 SYDVKM. The V gene lost 2 bases and the J gene lost 7 bases, with 17 bases spanning the gap. CDR3 sequence reads: CASSLGTLRGSGYTF. The CDR3 DNA sequence: TGTGCCAGCAGTTTAGGGACCCTCAGGGGCAGTGGCTACACCTTC.

The rearrangement links TRBV19 to TRBJ1-3; no firm D call. This CDR3 is 14 amino acids long. V was shortened by 4 bases and J by 0 bases, with 7 bases between the two germline ends. The germline gives CDR1 LNHDA, CDR2 SQIVND (reference sequence). The CDR3 is CASSTRTSGNTIYF. Written as DNA, the CDR3 is TGTGCCAGTAGTACCCGGACCTCTGGAAACACCATATATTTT. Looking up the rest from reference TRBV19 and TRBJ1-3 gives the full variable domain: DGGITQSPKYLFRKEGQNVTLSCEQNLNHDAMYWYRQDPGQGLRLIYYSQIVNDFQKGDIAEGYSVSREKKESFPLTVTSAQKNPTAFYLCASSTRTSGNTIYFGEGSWLTVV.

The gene calls are TRBV28 and TRBJ1-2; D not resolved. The germline V gene encodes CDR1 MDHEN and CDR2 SYDVKM. The CDR3 extends over 15 amino acids. The V end was cut by 1 base, the J end by 8 bases, with 17 bases between. CDR3: CASSLSSRTGRGYTF. The CDR3 DNA follows: TGTGCCAGCAGTTTATCCTCTAGGACCGGCCGGGGCTACACCTTC.

The rearrangement uses TRBV19 and TRBJ2-2; TRBD1 matches at 9 bases. V was clipped by 5 bases and J by 8 bases; unmatched bases: 9. The CDR3 runs 15 residues. The germline CDR1 and CDR2 sequences are LNHDA and SQIVND (reference sequence). This CDR3 is CASSEGTGQLGELFF. As DNA, the CDR3 is TGTGCCAGTAGTGAGGGGACAGGGCAGCTTGGGGAGCTGTTTTTT.

By share, this clone ranks as medium-sized. This chain links TRBV6-8 with TRBJ1-6, with TRBD1 matching over 7 bases. The germline V gene has CDR1 MNHGY and CDR2 SAAAGT. V trimming: 6 bases; J trimming: 6 bases; junction bases outside the gene matches: 11. The length of the CDR3 is 16 residues. CDR3 in DNA: TGTGCCAGCAGCCTCAGGGGGGGAAGCAGTAATTCACCCCTCCACTTT. Encoded protein: CASSLRGGSSNSPLHF.

The V and J genes are TRBV6-7 and TRBJ1-1, with 11 bases identical to TRBD1. TRBV6-7 is annotated as an ORF whose role is uncertain. The CDR3 spans 15 residues. Losses at the gene ends were 4 bases for V and 4 bases for J; bases not matched to a gene: 5. The DNA of the CDR3 is TGTGCCAGCAGTTCCCGGACAGGGGGCCCCACTGAAGCTTTCTTT. This codes for CASSSRTGGPTEAFF.

V gene TRBV11-3 combines with J gene TRBJ1-6; perhaps TRBD1 as D (6 bases). Germline V gives CDR1 SGHNT, CDR2 YENEEA. The V end lost 4 bases, the J end lost 5 bases, and 12 bases lay between the germline ends. The CDR3 contains 15 residues. CDR3 coding DNA: TGTGCCAGCAGCTCCGGGACACGCGATAATTCACCCCTCCACTTT. Translation: CASSSGTRDNSPLHF.

J is TRBJ2-2 and V is TRBV30; 7 bases map to TRBD1. This CDR3 contains 12 residues. The V gene end was trimmed by 2 bases and the J gene end by 9 bases; junction bases not matched to a gene: 3. Germline-derived CDR1 and CDR2 are GTSNPN and SVGIG (reference sequence). The CDR3 nucleotides read TGTGCCTGGAGTCACAGGGGCCGGGAGCTGTTTTTT. This sequence encodes CAWSHRGRELFF.

Details on this clone: The DNA has an unread or ambiguous base, and its residue is written X. The V call is TRBV25-1, the J call TRBJ1-1; D remains ambiguous. V lost 1 base and J 9 bases, leaving 12 bases between the germline ends. This CDR3 region has 13 residues. CDR1 MGHDK and CDR2 SYGVNS come from the germline V gene. The CDR3 loop reads CASSEFGYTXAFF. CDR3 sequence (DNA): TGTGCCAGCAGTGAATTTGGGTATACTRAAGCTTTCTTT.

In this sample, this clone turned up a few times. The V gene is TRBV19, the J gene TRBJ2-2, with TRBD2 as a possible D gene (6 bases). In germline, CDR1 is LNHDA, CDR2 SQIVND (reference sequence). The V end was cut by 5 bases, the J end by 3 bases, with 10 bases between. The CDR3 totals 14 residues. The CDR3 here is CASSVGLYTGELFF. Written as DNA, the CDR3 is TGTGCCAGTAGTGTGGGACTTTACACCGGGGAGCTGTTTTTT.

This clone is medium-sized. A read error may produce the germline difference seen at one junction end. The V and J genes are TRBV6-8 and TRBJ2-1, with a weak D call TRBD1 (5 bases). The CDR3 has 14 amino acids. CDR1 MNHGY and CDR2 SAAAGT come from the germline V gene. In DNA, the CDR3 is TGTGCCAGCAGTGACTCTATAGGGGTGGATGAGCAGTTCTTC. The encoded protein is CASSDSIGVDEQFF.

This clone has a handful of counts. CDR3 sequence: CAIGGRRHTEAFF. DNA for the CDR3: TGTGCCATTGGGGGACGCAGGCACACTGAAGCTTTCTTT. This chain joins TRBV6-8 and TRBJ1-1; D is possibly TRBD1 (5 bases). CDR1 and CDR2 (germline): MNHGY, SAAAGT. The V and J ends lost 10 bases and 3 bases respectively, with 15 bases between them. The CDR3 covers 13 residues.

This clone turned up a few times. This sequence joins TRBV6-4 and TRBJ1-1; D unresolved. Looked up from germline, CDR1 is MRHNA and CDR2 is SNTAGT. With 8 bases removed from V and 2 bases from J, the gap between germline ends came to 6 bases. CDR3 size: 11 residues. CDR3 in DNA: TGTGCCAGCGTTCGCAACACTGAAGCTTTCTTT. It yields the protein CASVRNTEAFF.

The rearrangement joins TRBV11-3 to TRBJ1-3, with D possibly being TRBD1 (6 bases). The CDR3 sequence is 15 residues long. Trimming left V 5 bases short and J 1 base short, with 12 bases between. The germline gives CDR1 SGHNT, CDR2 YENEEA. The DNA of the CDR3 is TGTGCCAGCAGCCTAGGGGGGGGTTCTGGAAACACCATATATTTT. The encoded protein is CASSLGGGSGNTIYF.

This clone is labeled as medium-sized (0.01 to 0.1%). Here the CDR3 reads CASSLRGGGEKLFF. CDR3 in DNA: TGTGCCAGCAGCTTAAGAGGGGGAGGTGAAAAACTGTTTTTT. The V call is TRBV11-3, the J call TRBJ1-4; perhaps TRBD1 as D (6 bases). There are 14 residues in the CDR3. Deletions cut 2 bases from V and 7 bases from J, with 11 bases between. CDR1 SGHNT and CDR2 YENEEA come from the germline V gene. Based on the CDR3 plus reference TRBV11-3 and TRBJ1-4, the full variable domain is EAGVVQSPRYKIIEKKQPVAFWCNPISGHNTLYWYLQNLGQGPELLIRYENEEAVDDSQLPKDRFSAERLKGVDSTLKIQPAELGDSAVYLCASSLRGGGEKLFFGSGTQLSVL.

This chain joins TRBV28 and TRBJ1-1, with 12 nucleotides matching TRBD1. V lost 6 bases to trimming and J lost 10 bases; unmatched junction nucleotides: 9. The CDR3 has 14 amino acids. Germline assignment: CDR1 MDHEN and CDR2 SYDVKM. The CDR3 loop is CASRAGTGGFRAFF. The CDR3 DNA follows: TGTGCCAGCAGGGCCGGGACAGGGGGCTTTCGAGCTTTCTTT.

This clone came up a few times. The rearrangement joins TRBV25-1 to TRBJ2-2; the match to TRBD1 covers 9 bases. V lost 4 bases to trimming and J lost 6 bases; unmatched junction nucleotides: 12. Per germline, CDR1 MGHDK and CDR2 SYGVNS. This CDR3 region has 17 residues. The CDR3 sequence: CASSAPSGTGIAGELFF. The CDR3 bases are TGTGCCAGCAGTGCTCCCTCCGGGACAGGGATAGCCGGGGAGCTGTTTTTT.

This clone was detected only a few times. V usage is TRBV23-1 and J usage is TRBJ1-1; no reliable D call. TRBV23-1 is filed as an ORF, its function uncertain. The length of the CDR3 is 15 residues. V lost 4 bases and J 0 bases, leaving 12 bases between the germline ends. The CDR3 sequence is CASSLPDAMNTEAFF. As DNA, the CDR3 is TGCGCCAGCAGTCTCCCGGACGCTATGAACACTGAAGCTTTCTTT.

This clone qualifies as large. V is TRBV11-3 and J is TRBJ1-4; 9 positions agree with TRBD1. The CDR3 has 15 amino acids. CDR1 SGHNT and CDR2 YENEEA come from the germline V gene. Losses at the gene ends were 5 bases for V and 6 bases for J; bases not matched to a gene: 7. DNA of the CDR3: TGTGCCAGCAGCCCCGGGACAGGGTTGGATGAAAAACTGTTTTTT. This gives the protein CASSPGTGLDEKLFF.